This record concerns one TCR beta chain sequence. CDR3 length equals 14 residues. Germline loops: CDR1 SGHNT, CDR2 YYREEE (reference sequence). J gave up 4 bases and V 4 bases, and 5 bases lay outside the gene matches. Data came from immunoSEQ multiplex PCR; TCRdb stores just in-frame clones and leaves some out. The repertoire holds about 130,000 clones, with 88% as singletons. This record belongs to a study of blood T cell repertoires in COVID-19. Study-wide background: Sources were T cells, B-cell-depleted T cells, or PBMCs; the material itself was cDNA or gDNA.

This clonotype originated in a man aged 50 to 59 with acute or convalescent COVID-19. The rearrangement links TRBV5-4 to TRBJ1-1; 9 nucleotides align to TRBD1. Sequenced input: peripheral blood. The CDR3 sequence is CASSKQDRGTEAFF. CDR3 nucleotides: TGTGCCAGCAGCAAGCAGGACAGGGGCACTGAAGCTTTCTTT.